The entry below describes one T cell receptor (beta chain). The antigen it binds to is not known. No much larger clonotype is one base removed from it; base qualities were not supplied. TCRbeta CDR3 regions were amplified from genomic DNA using the immunoSEQ Assay, a bias-controlled multiplex PCR. The authors' pipeline ran thus. The number of nucleated cells in each sample was estimated from the amplification of reference gene primers within the assay. To quantify the absolute abundance of each unique TCRbeta CDR3 rearrangement, sequence reads were collapsed and filtered. For each sample, productive Simpson clonality was calculated as the square root of Simpson's diversity index over productive rearrangements. Imported from immuneACCESS, the table was reduced by TCRdb to in-frame sequences with V and J called. These copies leave out some clones; in studies compared against another copy, an unresolved V gene accounts for under half, and the cause of the remainder is not known. V, J and clone size are taken as reported in that table, and D and trimming were inferred from the DNA itself. This sample is represented by some 50,000 clones; around 85% of them were singletons. Approximately 15% of the sample belongs to the ten largest clones.

Each collaborating institution followed its own protocols to collect whole blood in K2EDTA tubes. For TCRbeta analysis, collaborators shipped samples as frozen whole blood, isolated PBMCs, or DNA extracted from either of those sample types. The source of the sample is a study of blood T cell repertoires in COVID-19 (dated by TCRdb to 2020 to 2022). About the study as a whole: Collaborator samples came from the United States, Italy and Spain and covered acute and convalescent phases of COVID-19. The material from the prospective study consisted of cDNA or gDNA derived from T cells, B-cell-depleted T cells, or PBMCs. Deeply sampled blood TCRbeta repertoires from subjects exposed to, actively infected with, or recovered from COVID-19 were included in the dataset. The repertoires were released in a freely available public database meant as a resource for research on the immune response to SARS-CoV-2. The samples were drawn from two sources: the first 160 participants of the ongoing ImmuneRACE study, and 1,200 or so subjects contributed by 6 global collaborators. A de-identified subject ID, COVID-19 status, age in years and sex were almost always included in the sample metadata. Where available, HLA class I and class II types were obtained from metadata supplied by the sample provider rather than from assay-based typing. What the research found in general, with its limitations: Clinical and demographic metadata were provided uncurated, with the amount varying by source and participant.

Trimming accounts for 4 bases at V and 8 bases at J, while the number of junction bases matched to no gene is 12. The CDR3 goes from the cysteine to the phenylalanine over 15 residues. Only the CDR3 region is kept as DNA, spanning 45 bases read in frame from base 1. From the germline V gene, CDR1 is SGHRS and CDR2 is YFSETQ. This TCR was sampled from a human donor in a cohort sampled during active COVID-19. The sequence joins TRBV5-1 to TRBJ2-1; 7 bases in the middle match TRBD1. The sequenced sample consisted of peripheral blood. In nucleotides, the sequence is TGCGCCAGCAGCGTGGACAGGAAAGTTGGCGATGAGCAGTTCTTC. Its protein product is CASSVDRKVGDEQFF.